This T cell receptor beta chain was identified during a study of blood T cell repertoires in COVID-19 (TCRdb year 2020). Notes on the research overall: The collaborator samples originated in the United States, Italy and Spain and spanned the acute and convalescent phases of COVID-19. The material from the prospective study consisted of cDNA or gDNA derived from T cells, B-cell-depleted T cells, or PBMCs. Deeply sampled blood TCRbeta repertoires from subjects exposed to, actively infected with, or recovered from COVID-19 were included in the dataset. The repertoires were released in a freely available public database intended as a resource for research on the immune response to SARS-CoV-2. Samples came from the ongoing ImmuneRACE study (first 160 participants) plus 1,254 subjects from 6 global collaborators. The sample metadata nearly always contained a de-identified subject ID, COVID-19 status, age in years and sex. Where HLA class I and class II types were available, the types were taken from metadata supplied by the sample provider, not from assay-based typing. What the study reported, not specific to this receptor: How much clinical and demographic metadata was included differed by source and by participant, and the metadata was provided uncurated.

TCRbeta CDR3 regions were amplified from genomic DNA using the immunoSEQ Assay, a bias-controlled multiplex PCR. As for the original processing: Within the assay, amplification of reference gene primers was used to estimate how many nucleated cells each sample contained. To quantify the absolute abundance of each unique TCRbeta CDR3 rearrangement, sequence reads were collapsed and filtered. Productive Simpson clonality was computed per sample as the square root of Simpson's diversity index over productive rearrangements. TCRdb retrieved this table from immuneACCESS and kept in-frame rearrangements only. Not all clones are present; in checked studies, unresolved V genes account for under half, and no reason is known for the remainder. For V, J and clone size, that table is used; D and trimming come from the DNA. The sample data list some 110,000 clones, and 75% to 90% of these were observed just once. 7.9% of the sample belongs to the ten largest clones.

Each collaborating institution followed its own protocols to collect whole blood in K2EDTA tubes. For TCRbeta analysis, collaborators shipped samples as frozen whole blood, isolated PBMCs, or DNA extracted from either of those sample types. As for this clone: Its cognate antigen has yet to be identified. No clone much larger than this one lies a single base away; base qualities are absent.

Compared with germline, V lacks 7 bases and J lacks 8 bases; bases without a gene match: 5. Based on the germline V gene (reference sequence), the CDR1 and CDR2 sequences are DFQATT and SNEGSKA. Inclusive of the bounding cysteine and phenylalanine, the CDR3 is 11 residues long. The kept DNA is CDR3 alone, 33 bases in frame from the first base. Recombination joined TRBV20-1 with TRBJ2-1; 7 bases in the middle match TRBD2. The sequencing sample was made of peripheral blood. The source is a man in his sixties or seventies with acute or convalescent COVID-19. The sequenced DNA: TGCAGTGTACGGCTAGCGGATGAGCAGTTCTTC. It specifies CSVRLADEQFF.